The TCR beta chain under discussion was sequenced for a study of multiple sclerosis patients with progressive multifocal leukoencephalopathy. Whole-study results and caveats: The findings' link to JC virus versus immunocompromise remained uncertain. At PML onset, no shared TRBV or TRBJ gene usage was seen.

Worth noting for this clone: The antigen is not known.

The time point: around 13 months of natalizumab therapy. The survey-level immunoSEQ assay was used. TCRdb's table, derived via immunoSEQ multiplex PCR, lists solely in-frame clones and lacks some. Found here are about 30,000 clones, roughly 89% of them singletons; the top ten hold approximately 1.2%. Germline V CDR1 and CDR2: MNHEY, SVGAGI. The CDR3 extends over 13 amino acids. The germline V and J ends were trimmed by 6 bases and 4 bases, with 11 bases remaining between them. This chain links TRBV6-5 with TRBJ2-3; either TRBD1 or TRBD2 may supply D (5 bases each). The sequence came from a human donor with multiple sclerosis. The sequencing used PBMCs, collected from a patient treated with natalizumab. CDR3 sequence reads: CASSSGLPDTQYF. CDR3 sequence (DNA): TGTGCCAGCAGCTCGGGGCTCCCAGATACGCAGTATTTT.